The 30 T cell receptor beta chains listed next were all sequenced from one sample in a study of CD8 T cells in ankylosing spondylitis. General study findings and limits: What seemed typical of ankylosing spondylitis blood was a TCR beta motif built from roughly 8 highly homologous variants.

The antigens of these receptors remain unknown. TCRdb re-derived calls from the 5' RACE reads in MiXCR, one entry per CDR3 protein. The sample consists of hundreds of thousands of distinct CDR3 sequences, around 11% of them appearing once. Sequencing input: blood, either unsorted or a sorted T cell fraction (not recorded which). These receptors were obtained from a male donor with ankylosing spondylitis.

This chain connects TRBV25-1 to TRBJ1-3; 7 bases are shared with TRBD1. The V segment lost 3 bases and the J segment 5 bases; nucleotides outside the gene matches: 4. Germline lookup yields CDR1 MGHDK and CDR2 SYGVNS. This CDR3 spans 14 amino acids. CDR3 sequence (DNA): TGTGCCAGCAGTGATCGGGACAGCCGAAACACCATATATTTT. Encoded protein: CASSDRDSRNTIYF.

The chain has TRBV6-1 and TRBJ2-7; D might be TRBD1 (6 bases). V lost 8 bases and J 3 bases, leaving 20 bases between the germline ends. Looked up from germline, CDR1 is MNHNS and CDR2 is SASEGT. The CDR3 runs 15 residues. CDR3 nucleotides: TGTGCCAGCGTCACCCCCGGGACAAGGATCTACGAGCAGTACTTC. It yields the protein CASVTPGTRIYEQYF.

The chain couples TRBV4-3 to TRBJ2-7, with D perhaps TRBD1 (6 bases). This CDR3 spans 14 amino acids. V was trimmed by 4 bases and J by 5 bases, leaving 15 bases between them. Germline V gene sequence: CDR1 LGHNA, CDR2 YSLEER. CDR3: CASSPWYRANEQYF. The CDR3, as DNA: TGCGCCAGCAGCCCGTGGTACAGGGCAAACGAGCAGTACTTC.

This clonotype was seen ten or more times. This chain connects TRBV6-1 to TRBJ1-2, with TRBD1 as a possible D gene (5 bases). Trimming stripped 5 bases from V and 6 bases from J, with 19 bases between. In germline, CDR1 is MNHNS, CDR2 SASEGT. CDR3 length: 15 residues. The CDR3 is CASSSSGTHPHGYTF. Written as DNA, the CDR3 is TGTGCCAGCAGTAGTTCCGGGACGCATCCCCATGGCTACACCTTC.

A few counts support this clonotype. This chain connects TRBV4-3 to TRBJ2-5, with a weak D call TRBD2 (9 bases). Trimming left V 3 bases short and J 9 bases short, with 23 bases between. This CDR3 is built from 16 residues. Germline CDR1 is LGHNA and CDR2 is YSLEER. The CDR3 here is CASSQDPGQGGRAQYF. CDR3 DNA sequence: TGCGCCAGCAGCCAGGATCCCGGACAGGGCGGGAGGGCCCAGTACTTC.

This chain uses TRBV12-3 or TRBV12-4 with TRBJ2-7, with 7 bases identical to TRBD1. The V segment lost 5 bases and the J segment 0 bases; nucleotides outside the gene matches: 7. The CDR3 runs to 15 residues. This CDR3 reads CASSPTGVSSYEQYF. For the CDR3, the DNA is TGTGCCAGCAGTCCTACAGGGGTAAGCTCCTACGAGCAGTACTTC.

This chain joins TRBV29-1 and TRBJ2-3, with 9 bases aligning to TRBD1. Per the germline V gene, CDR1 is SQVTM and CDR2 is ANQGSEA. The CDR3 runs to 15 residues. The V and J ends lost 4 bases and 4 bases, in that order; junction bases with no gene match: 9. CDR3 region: CSVVTTGGSPDTQYF. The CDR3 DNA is TGCAGCGTTGTAACCACAGGGGGCAGCCCAGATACGCAGTATTTT.

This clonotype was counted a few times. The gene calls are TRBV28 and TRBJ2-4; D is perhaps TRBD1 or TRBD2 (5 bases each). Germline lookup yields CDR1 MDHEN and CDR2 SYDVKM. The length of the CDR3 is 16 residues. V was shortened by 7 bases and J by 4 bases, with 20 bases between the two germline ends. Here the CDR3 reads CASTLKARDGKNIQYF. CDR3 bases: TGTGCCAGCACCCTTAAGGCCAGGGACGGAAAAAACATTCAGTACTTC.

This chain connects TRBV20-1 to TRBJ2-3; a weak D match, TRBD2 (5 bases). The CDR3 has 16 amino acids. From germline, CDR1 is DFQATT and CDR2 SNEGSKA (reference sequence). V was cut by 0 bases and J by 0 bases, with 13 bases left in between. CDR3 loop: CSARDLRSGSTDTQYF. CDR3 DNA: TGCAGTGCTAGAGATCTGAGGAGCGGAAGCACAGATACGCAGTATTTT.

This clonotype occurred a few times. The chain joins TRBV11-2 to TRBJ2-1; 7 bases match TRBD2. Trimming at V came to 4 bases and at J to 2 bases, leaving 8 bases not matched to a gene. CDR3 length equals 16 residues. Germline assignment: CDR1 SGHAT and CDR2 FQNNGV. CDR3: CASSSLTSETYNEQFF. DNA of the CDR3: TGTGCCAGCAGCTCCTTAACTAGCGAAACCTACAATGAGCAGTTCTTC.

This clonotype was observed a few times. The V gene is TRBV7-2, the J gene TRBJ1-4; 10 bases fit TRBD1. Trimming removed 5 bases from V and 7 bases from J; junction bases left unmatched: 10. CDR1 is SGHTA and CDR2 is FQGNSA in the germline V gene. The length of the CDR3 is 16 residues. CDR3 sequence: CASSLHSGTGVEKLFF. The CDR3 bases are TGTGCCAGCAGCCTGCACTCCGGGACAGGGGTTGAAAAACTGTTTTTT.

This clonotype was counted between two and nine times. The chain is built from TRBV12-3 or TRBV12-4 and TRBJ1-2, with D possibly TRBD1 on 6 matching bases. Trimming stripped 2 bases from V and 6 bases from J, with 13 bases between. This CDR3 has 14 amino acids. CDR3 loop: CASSLRGARNGYTF. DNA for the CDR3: TGTGCCAGCAGTTTACGGGGGGCGCGTAATGGCTACACCTTC.

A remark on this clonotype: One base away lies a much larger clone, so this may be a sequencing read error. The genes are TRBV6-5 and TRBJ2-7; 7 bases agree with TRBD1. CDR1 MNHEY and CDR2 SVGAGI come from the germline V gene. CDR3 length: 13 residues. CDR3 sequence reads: CASSYGQAYGQYF. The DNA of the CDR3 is TGTGCCAGCAGTTACGGACAGGCCTACGGGCAGTACTTC.

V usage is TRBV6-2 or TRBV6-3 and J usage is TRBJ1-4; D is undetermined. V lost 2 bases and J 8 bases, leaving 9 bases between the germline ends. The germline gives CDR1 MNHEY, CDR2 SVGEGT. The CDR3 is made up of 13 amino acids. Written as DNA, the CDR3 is TGTGCCAGCAGTTACAGGGAAGGAGAAAAACTGTTTTTT. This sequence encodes CASSYREGEKLFF.

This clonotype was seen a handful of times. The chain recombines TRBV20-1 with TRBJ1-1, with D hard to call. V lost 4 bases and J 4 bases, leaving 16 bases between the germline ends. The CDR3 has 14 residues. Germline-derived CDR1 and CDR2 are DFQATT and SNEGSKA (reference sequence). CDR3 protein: CSATRTAIVTEAFF. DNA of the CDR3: TGCAGTGCTACTCGAACAGCGATCGTCACTGAAGCTTTCTTT.

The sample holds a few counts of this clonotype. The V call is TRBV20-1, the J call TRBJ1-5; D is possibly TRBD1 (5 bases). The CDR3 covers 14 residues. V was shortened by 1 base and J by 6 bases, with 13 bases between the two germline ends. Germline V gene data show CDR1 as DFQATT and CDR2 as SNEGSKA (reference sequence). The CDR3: CSARGGGAGQPQHF. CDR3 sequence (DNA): TGCAGTGCTAGAGGTGGAGGGGCAGGTCAGCCCCAGCATTTT.

The CDR3 reads CSARPEVTAYEQYF. DNA for the CDR3: TGCAGTGCTCGCCCTGAGGTCACCGCCTACGAGCAGTACTTC. J is TRBJ2-7 and V is TRBV20-1; unclear D gene. The V end was cut by 5 bases, the J end by 2 bases, with 16 bases between. Germline CDR1 and CDR2: DFQATT and SNEGSKA (reference sequence). The CDR3 runs 14 residues.

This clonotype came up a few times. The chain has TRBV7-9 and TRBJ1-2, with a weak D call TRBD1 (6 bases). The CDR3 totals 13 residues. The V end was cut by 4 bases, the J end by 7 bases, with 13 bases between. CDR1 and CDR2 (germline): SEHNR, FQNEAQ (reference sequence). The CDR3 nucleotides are TGTGCCAGCAGCTGGGACATGCTGAGTGGCTACACCTTC. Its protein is CASSWDMLSGYTF.

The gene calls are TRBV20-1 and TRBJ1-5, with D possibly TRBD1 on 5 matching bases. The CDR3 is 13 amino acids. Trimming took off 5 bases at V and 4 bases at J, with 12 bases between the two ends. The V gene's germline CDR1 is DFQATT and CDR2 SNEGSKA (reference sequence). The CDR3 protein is CSALRGVNQPQHF. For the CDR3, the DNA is TGCAGTGCTTTGAGGGGTGTAAATCAGCCCCAGCATTTT.

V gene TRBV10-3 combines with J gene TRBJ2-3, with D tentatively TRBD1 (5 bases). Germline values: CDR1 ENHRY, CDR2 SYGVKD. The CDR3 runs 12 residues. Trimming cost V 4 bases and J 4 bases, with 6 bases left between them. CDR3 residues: CAISATADTQYF. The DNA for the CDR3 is TGTGCCATCAGTGCGACAGCAGATACGCAGTATTTT.

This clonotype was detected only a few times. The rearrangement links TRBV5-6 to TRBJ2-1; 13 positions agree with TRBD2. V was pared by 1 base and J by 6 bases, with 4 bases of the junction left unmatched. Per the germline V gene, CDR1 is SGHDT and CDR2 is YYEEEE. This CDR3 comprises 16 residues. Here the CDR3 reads CASSLILAGGFNEQFF. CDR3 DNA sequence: TGTGCCAGCAGCTTGATACTAGCGGGAGGGTTCAATGAGCAGTTCTTC. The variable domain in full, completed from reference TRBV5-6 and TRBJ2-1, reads DAGVTQSPTHLIKTRGQQVTLRCSPKSGHDTVSWYQQALGQGPQFIFQYYEEEERQRGNFPDRFSGHQFPNYSSELNVNALLLGDSALYLCASSLILAGGFNEQFFGPGTRLTVL.

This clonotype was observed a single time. CDR3 residues: CASSWTSGPNNEQFF. The CDR3 nucleotides read TGTGCCAGCAGCTGGACTAGCGGGCCGAACAATGAGCAGTTCTTC. The J gene is TRBJ2-1, the V gene TRBV6-1; 11 nucleotides line up with TRBD2. V shed 6 bases and J 5 bases; nucleotides not matched to a gene: 6. The CDR3 consists of 15 residues. Per the germline V gene, CDR1 is MNHNS and CDR2 is SASEGT.

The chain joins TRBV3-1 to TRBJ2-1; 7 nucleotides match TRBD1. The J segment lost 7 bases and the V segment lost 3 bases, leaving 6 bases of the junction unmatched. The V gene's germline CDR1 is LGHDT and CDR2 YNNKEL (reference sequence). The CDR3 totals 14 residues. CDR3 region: CASSHRQGKNEQFF. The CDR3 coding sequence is TGTGCCAGCAGCCACCGACAGGGTAAGAATGAGCAGTTCTTC.

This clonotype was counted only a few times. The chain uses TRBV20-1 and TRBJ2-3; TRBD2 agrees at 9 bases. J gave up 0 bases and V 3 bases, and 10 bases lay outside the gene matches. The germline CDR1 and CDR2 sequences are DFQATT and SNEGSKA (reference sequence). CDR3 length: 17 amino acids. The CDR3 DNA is TGCAGTGCTAGTAAGGCTAGCGGGGCCCCTAGCACAGATACGCAGTATTTT. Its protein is CSASKASGAPSTDTQYF.

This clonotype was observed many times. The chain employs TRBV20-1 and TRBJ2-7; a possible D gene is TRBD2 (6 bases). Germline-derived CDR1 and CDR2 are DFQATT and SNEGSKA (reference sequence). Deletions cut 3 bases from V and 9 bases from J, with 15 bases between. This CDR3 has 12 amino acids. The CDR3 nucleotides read TGCAGTGCTAGTCCCGGGACCGGGGGGCAGTACTTC. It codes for CSASPGTGGQYF.

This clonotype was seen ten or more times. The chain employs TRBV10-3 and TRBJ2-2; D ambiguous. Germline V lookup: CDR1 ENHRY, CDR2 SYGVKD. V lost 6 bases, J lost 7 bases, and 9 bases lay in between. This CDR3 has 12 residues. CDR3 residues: CAISASHGELFF. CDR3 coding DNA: TGTGCCATCAGCGCGAGTCACGGGGAGCTGTTTTTT.

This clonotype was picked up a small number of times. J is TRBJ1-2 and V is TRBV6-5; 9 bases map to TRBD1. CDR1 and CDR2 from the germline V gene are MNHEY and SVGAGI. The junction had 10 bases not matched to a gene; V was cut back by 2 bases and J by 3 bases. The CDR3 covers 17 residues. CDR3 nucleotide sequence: TGTGCCAGCAGTTACCTGGACGGGACAGGGCAGCACTATGGCTACACCTTC. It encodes CASSYLDGTGQHYGYTF.

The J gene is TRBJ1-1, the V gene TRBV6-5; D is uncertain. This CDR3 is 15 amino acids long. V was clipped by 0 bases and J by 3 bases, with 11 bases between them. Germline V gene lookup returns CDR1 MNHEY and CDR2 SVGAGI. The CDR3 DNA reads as TGTGCCAGCAGTTACTCGTCCCTAAGGGACACTGAAGCTTTCTTT. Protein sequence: CASSYSSLRDTEAFF.

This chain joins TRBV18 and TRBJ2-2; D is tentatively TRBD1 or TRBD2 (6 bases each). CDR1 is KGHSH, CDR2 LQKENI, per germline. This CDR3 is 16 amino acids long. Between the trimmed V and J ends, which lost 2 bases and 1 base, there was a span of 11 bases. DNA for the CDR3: TGTGCCAGCTCACCATACCGGGGGCGGAACACCGGGGAGCTGTTTTTT. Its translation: CASSPYRGRNTGELFF.

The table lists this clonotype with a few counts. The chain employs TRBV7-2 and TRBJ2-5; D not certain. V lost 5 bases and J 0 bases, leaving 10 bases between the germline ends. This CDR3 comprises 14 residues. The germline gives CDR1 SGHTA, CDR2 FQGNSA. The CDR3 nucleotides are TGTGCCAGCAGCAAAAGCCGGTACCAAGAGACCCAGTACTTC. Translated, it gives CASSKSRYQETQYF.